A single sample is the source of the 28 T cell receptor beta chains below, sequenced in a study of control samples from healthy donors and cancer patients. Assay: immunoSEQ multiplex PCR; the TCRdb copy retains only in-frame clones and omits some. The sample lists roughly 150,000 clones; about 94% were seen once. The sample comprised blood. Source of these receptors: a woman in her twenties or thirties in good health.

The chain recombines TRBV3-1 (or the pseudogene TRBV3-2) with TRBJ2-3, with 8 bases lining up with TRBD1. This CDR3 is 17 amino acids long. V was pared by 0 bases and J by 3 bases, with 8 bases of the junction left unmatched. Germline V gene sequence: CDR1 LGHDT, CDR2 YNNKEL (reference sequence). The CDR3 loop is CASSQDRRRDRTDTQYF. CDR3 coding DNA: TGTGCCAGCAGCCAAGATAGGCGGCGGGACAGGACAGATACGCAGTATTTT.

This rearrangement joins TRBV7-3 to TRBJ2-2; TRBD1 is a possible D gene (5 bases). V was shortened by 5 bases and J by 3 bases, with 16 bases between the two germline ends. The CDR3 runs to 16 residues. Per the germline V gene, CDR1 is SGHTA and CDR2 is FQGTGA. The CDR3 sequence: CASSQRSRAYTGELFF. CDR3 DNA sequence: TGTGCCAGCAGCCAAAGGTCCAGGGCGTACACCGGGGAGCTGTTTTTT.

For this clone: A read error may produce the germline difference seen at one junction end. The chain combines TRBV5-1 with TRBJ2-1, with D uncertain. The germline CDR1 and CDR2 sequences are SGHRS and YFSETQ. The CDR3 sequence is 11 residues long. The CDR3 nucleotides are TGCGCCAGCAGTTCCTTCAATGAGCAGTTCTTC. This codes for CASSSFNEQFF.

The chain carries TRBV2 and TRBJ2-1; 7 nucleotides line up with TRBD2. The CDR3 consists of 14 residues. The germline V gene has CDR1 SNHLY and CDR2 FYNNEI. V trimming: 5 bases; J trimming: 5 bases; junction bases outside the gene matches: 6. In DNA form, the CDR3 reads TGTGCCAGCAGTCAGACCGGGACTAACAATGAGCAGTTCTTC. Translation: CASSQTGTNNEQFF.

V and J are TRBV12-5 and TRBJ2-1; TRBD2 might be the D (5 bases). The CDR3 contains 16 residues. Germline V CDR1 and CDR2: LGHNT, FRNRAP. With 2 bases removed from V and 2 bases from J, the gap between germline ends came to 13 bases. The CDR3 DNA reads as TGTGCTAGTGGTTTGACAATCGGAGGTCCCTACAATGAGCAGTTCTTC. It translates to CASGLTIGGPYNEQFF.

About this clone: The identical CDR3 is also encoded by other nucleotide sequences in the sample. The CDR3 loop is CASITRGGQPQHF. DNA of the CDR3: TGTGCCAGCATCACTCGAGGGGGGCAGCCCCAGCATTTT. V is TRBV28 and J is TRBJ1-5, with TRBD1 as a possible D gene (6 bases). V lost 7 bases and J lost 7, with 14 bases in between. Germline CDR1 MDHEN, CDR2 SYDVKM. CDR3 length: 13 amino acids.

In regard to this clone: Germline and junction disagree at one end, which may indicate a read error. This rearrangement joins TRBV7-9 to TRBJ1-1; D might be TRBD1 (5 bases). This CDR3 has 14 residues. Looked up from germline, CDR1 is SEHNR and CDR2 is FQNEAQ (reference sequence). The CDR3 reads CASSSRSRGVPPIF. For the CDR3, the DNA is TGTGCCAGCAGCTCCCGTTCACGGGGGGTTCCGCCGATTTTC. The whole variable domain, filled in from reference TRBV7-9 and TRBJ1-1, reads DTGVSQNPRHKITKRGQNVTFRCDPISEHNRLYWYRQTLGQGPEFLTYFQNEAQLEKSRLLSDRFSAERPKGSFSTLEIQRTEQGDSAMYLCASSSRSRGVPPIFGQGTRLTVV.

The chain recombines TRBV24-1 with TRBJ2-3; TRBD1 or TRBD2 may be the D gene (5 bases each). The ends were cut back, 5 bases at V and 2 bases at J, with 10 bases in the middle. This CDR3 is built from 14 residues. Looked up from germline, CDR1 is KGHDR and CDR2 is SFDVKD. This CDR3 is CATSGGIVTDTQYF. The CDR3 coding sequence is TGTGCCACCAGTGGGGGGATCGTCACAGATACGCAGTATTTT.

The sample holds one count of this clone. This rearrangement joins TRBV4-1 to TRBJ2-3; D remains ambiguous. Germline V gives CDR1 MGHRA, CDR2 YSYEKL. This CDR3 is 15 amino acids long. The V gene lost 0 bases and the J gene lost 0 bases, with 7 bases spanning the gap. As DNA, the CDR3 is TGCGCCAGCAGCCAAGATGGCGGTAGCACAGATACGCAGTATTTT. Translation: CASSQDGGSTDTQYF.

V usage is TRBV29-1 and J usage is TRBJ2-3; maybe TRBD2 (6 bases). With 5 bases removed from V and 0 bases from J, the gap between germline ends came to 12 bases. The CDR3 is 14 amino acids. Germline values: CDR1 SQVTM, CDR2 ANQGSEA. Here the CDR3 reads CSVSGGVSTDTQYF. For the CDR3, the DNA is TGCAGCGTTTCTGGAGGGGTTAGCACAGATACGCAGTATTTT.

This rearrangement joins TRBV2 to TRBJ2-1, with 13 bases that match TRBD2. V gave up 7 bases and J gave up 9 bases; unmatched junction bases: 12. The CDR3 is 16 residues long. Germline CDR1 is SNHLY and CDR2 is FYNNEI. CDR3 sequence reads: CASTPYTSGRGLEQFF. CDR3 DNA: TGTGCCAGCACCCCCTATACTAGCGGGAGGGGTCTTGAGCAGTTCTTC.

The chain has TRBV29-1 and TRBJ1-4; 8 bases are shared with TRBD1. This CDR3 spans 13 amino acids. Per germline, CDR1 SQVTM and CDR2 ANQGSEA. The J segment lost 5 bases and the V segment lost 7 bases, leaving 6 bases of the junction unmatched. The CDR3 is CSAGQGRNEKLFF. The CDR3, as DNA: TGCAGCGCCGGACAGGGAAGGAATGAAAAACTGTTTTTT.

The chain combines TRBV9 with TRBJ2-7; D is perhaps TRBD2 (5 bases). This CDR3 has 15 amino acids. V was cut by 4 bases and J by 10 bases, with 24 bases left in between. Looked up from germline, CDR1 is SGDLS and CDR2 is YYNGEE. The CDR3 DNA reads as TGTGCCAGCAGCCCCCGGTGGGATTGGGGAGACCCTCAGTACTTC. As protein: CASSPRWDWGDPQYF.

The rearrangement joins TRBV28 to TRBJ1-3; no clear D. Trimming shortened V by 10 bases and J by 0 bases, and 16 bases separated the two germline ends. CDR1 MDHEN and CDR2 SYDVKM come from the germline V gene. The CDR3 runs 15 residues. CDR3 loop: CATRDGRRSGNTIYF. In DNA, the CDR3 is TGTGCCACCAGAGACGGCCGACGCTCTGGAAACACCATATATTTT.

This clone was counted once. The CDR3 loop is CASSIDREGQFF. The CDR3 nucleotides read TGTGCCAGTAGTATAGATCGGGAAGGGCAGTTCTTC. This chain connects TRBV19 to TRBJ2-1; tentatively, D is TRBD2 (5 bases). CDR3 length equals 12 residues. CDR1 and CDR2 from the germline V gene are LNHDA and SQIVND (reference sequence). V was shortened by 0 bases and J by 12 bases, with 9 bases between the two germline ends.

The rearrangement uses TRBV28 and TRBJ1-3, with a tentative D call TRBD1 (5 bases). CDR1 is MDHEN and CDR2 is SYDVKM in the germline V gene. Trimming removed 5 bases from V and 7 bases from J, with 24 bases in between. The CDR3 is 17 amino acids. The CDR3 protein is CASSPQVWGIVGNTIYF. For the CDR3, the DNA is TGTGCCAGCAGTCCCCAGGTTTGGGGGATCGTAGGGAACACCATATATTTT. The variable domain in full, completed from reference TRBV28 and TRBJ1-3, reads DVKVTQSSRYLVKRTGEKVFLECVQDMDHENMFWYRQDPGLGLRLIYFSYDVKMKEKGDIPEGYSVSREKKERFSLILESASTNQTSMYLCASSPQVWGIVGNTIYFGEGSWLTVV.

CDR3 loop: CASSEEGAQPQHF. CDR3 nucleotides: TGTGCCAGCAGTGAAGAGGGGGCTCAGCCCCAGCATTTT. V and J are TRBV6-1 and TRBJ1-5, with 7 bases identical to TRBD1. The CDR3 has 13 amino acids. Trimming took 1 base from V and 6 from J; bases not matched to a gene: 0. Germline values: CDR1 MNHNS, CDR2 SASEGT.

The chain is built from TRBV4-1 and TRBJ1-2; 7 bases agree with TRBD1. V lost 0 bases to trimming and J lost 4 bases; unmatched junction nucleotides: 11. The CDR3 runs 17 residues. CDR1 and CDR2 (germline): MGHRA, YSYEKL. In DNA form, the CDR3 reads TGCGCCAGCAGCCAAGAGTTCATGGGAGGGGGCAGCTATGGCTACACCTTC. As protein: CASSQEFMGGGSYGYTF.

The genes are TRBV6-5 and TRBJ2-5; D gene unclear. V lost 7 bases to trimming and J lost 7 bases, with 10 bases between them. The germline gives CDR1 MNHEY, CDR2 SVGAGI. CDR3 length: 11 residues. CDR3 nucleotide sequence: TGTGCCAGCACCCACGGTGTGACCCAGTACTTC. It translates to CASTHGVTQYF.

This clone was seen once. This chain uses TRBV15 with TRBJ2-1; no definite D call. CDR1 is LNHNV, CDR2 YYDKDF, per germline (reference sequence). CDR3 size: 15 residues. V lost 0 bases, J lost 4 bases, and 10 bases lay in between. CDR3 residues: CATSRDSRGYNEQFF. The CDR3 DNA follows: TGTGCCACCAGCAGAGATTCTAGAGGATACAATGAGCAGTTCTTC.

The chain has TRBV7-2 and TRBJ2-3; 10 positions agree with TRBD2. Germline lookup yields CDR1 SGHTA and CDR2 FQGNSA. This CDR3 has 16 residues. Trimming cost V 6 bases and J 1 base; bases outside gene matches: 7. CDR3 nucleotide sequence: TGTGCCAGCAGGTATACCGGGACTAGCGGCACAGATACGCAGTATTTT. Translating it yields CASRYTGTSGTDTQYF.

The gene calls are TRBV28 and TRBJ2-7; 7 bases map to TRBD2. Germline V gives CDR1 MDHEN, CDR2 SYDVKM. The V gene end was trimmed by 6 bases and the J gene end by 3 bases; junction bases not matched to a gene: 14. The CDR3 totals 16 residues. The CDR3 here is CASSPPGGGGVYEQYF. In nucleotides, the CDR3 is TGTGCCAGCAGCCCTCCGGGGGGAGGAGGGGTCTACGAGCAGTACTTC.

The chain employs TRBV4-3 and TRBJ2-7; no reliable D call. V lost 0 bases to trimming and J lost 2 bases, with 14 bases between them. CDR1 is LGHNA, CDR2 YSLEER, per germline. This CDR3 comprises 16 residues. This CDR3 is CASSQEYPAVTYEQYF. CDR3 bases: TGCGCCAGCAGCCAAGAATATCCGGCTGTCACCTACGAGCAGTACTTC.

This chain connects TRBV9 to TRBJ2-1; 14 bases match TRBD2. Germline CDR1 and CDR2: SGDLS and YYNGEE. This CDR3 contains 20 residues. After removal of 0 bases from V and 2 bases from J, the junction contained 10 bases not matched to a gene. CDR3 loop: CASSVGWGLAGERAYNEQFF. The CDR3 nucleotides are TGTGCCAGCAGCGTAGGATGGGGACTAGCGGGAGAGAGGGCCTACAATGAGCAGTTCTTC.

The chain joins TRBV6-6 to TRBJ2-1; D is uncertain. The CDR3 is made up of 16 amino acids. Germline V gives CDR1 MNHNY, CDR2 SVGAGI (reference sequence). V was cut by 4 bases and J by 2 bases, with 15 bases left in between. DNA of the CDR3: TGTGCCAGCAGTTCGCTACACACCTCGCCCTACAATGAGCAGTTCTTC. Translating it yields CASSSLHTSPYNEQFF.

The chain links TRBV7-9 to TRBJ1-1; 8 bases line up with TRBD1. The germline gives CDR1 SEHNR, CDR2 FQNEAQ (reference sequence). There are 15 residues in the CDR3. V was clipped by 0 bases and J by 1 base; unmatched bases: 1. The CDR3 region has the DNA TGTGCCAGCAGCTTAGCACAGGGGGAGAACACTGAAGCTTTCTTT. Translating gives CASSLAQGENTEAFF. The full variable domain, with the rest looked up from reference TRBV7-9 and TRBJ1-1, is DTGVSQNPRHKITKRGQNVTFRCDPISEHNRLYWYRQTLGQGPEFLTYFQNEAQLEKSRLLSDRFSAERPKGSFSTLEIQRTEQGDSAMYLCASSLAQGENTEAFFGQGTRLTVV.

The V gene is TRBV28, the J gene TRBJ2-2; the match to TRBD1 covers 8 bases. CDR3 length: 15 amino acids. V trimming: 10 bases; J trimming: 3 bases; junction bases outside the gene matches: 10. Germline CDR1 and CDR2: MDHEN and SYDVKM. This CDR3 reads CATGSGGPYTGELFF. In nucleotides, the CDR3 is TGTGCCACCGGGTCAGGGGGCCCGTACACCGGGGAGCTGTTTTTT.

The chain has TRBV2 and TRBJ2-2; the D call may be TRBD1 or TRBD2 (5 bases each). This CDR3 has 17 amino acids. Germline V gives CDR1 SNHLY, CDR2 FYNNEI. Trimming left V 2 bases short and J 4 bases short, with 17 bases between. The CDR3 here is CASSERLRGEGTGELFF. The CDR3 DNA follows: TGTGCCAGCAGTGAAAGGTTGAGGGGCGAGGGCACCGGGGAGCTGTTTTTT.